The 11 T cell receptor beta chains in this list originate from one sample, sequenced in a study of regulatory T cells in long-lasting Graves disease. Through Arm-PCR of CDR3 regions and iRepertoire HTBI primers, TCR beta libraries were built. Each CDR3 protein is one row after TCRdb ran MiXCR on the multiplex PCR reads. Of approximately 400,000 distinct CDR3 sequences listed, 15% are singletons. Time point specified: newly diagnosed GD, antithyroid drugs for less than 3 months. Extracted RNA from PBMCs served as the source of the TCR library. A further study also used this sample, focusing on T cells in Graves' hyperthyroidism and ophthalmopathy.

Sequencing used peripheral blood mononuclear cells (PBMCs), obtained at new diagnosis, from a patient treated with antithyroid drugs. Source of these receptors: a woman aged 35 to 49 with Graves disease.

The chain joins TRBV27 to TRBJ2-1, with 7 bases matching TRBD1. CDR3 length: 14 residues. Germline V gives CDR1 MNHEY, CDR2 SMNVEV (reference sequence). Trimming at V came to 3 bases and at J to 3 bases, leaving 2 bases not matched to a gene. CDR3 region: CASSFDRDYNEQFF. The DNA of the CDR3 is TGTGCCAGCAGTTTTGACAGGGACTACAATGAGCAGTTCTTC.

This clonotype was observed a few times. V and J are TRBV7-2 and TRBJ1-5, with D uncertain. The germline V gene has CDR1 SGHTA and CDR2 FQGNSA. V was cut by 5 bases and J by 6 bases, with 17 bases left in between. The CDR3 spans 15 residues. The CDR3 loop is CASSPHWLGRQPQHF. For the CDR3, the DNA is TGTGCCAGCAGCCCCCACTGGTTAGGCCGTCAGCCCCAGCATTTT.

This clonotype appeared many times. The rearrangement uses TRBV5-1 and TRBJ2-7; possible D gene TRBD1, 5 bases. CDR3 size: 14 residues. CDR1 is SGHRS and CDR2 is YFSETQ in the germline V gene. The ends were cut back, 4 bases at V and 5 bases at J, with 16 bases in the middle. CDR3 sequence reads: CASSPDPGQNEQYF. CDR3 nucleotide sequence: TGCGCCAGCAGCCCCGACCCCGGACAAAACGAGCAGTACTTC. Full variable domain (remainder filled in from reference TRBV5-1 and TRBJ2-7): KAGVTQTPRYLIKTRGQQVTLSCSPISGHRSVSWYQQTPGQGLQFLFEYFSETQRNKGNFPGRFSGRQFSNSRSEMNVSTLELGDSALYLCASSPDPGQNEQYFGPGTRLTVT.

The chain recombines TRBV19 with TRBJ1-5; D is possibly TRBD1 (6 bases). In germline, CDR1 is LNHDA, CDR2 SQIVND (reference sequence). Between the trimmed V and J ends, which lost 2 bases and 6 bases, there was a span of 8 bases. This CDR3 region has 13 residues. The CDR3 DNA reads as TGTGCCAGTAGTATAAACAGGGCTCAGCCCCAGCATTTT. Protein: CASSINRAQPQHF.

This clonotype was seen many times. V is TRBV28 and J is TRBJ2-1; TRBD2 agrees at 12 bases. The CDR3 is 13 amino acids. CDR1 and CDR2 from the germline V gene are MDHEN and SYDVKM. Trimming cost V 10 bases and J 7 bases; bases outside gene matches: 5. The CDR3 coding sequence is TGTGCCATCGGACTAGCGGGAAGAAATGAGCAGTTCTTC. As protein: CAIGLAGRNEQFF.

This clonotype was recorded at least ten times. The chain combines TRBV7-8 with TRBJ2-3; TRBD2 aligns across 10 bases. The V gene end was trimmed by 6 bases and the J gene end by 2 bases; junction bases not matched to a gene: 5. Germline assignment: CDR1 SGHVS and CDR2 FQNEAQ. The CDR3 is made up of 15 amino acids. Written as DNA, the CDR3 is TGTGCCAGCAGGACCGGGACTAGCGTCACAGATACGCAGTATTTT. As protein: CASRTGTSVTDTQYF.

This clonotype was seen a few times. The chain couples TRBV5-1 to TRBJ2-7; possibly TRBD2 for D (5 bases). The CDR3 spans 11 residues. Trimming stripped 4 bases from V and 4 bases from J, with 6 bases between. Germline CDR1 SGHRS, CDR2 YFSETQ. CDR3 coding DNA: TGCGCCAGCAGCGGGGAGTACGAGCAGTACTTC. Encoded protein: CASSGEYEQYF.

This clonotype was counted a few times. The chain links TRBV7-9 to TRBJ2-7; the D is unclear. The CDR3 runs to 13 residues. V gave up 0 bases and J gave up 6 bases, with 9 bases separating them. Germline values: CDR1 SEHNR, CDR2 FQNEAQ (reference sequence). CDR3 in amino acids: CASSLALGREQYF. The DNA for the CDR3 is TGTGCCAGCAGCTTAGCGCTAGGGCGCGAGCAGTACTTC.

This clonotype was observed at least ten times. The chain joins TRBV7-8 to TRBJ1-4, with D possibly TRBD1 on 6 matching bases. Germline V gene sequence: CDR1 SGHVS, CDR2 FQNEAQ. This CDR3 is 15 amino acids long. V was pared by 4 bases and J by 10 bases, with 19 bases between. In DNA, the CDR3 is TGTGCCAGCAGCTATAGGCGGGGGGGCGGAGGAAAACTGTTTTTT. Translating gives CASSYRRGGGGKLFF.

The rearrangement uses TRBV3-1 and TRBJ2-2; 8 positions match TRBD2. The trim removed 0 bases at V and 2 bases at J, leaving 8 bases unmatched. CDR1 and CDR2 (germline): LGHDT, YNNKEL (reference sequence). The CDR3 totals 18 residues. In DNA, the CDR3 is TGTGCCAGCAGCCAAGACTGGGGGGTAGCGGGAAACACCGGGGAGCTGTTTTTT. This translates into CASSQDWGVAGNTGELFF.

The J gene is TRBJ1-4, the V gene TRBV20-1; D is uncertain. V was trimmed by 1 base and J by 6 bases, leaving 12 bases between them. This CDR3 is built from 14 residues. CDR1 and CDR2 from the germline V gene are DFQATT and SNEGSKA (reference sequence). The CDR3: CSARAGFTDEKLFF. The CDR3 coding sequence is TGCAGTGCTAGAGCTGGATTTACGGATGAAAAACTGTTTTTT.